This TCR beta chain was profiled in a study of CD8 T cells in Susac syndrome. With 5 bases clipped from V and 3 bases from J, the junction kept 4 bases outside the gene matches. The length of the CDR3 is 13 residues. From germline, CDR1 is MNHNY and CDR2 SVGAGI (reference sequence). When the RNA was reverse transcribed, random hexamers were used with an input of roughly 0.5 to 1 ug. TCRdb re-called the immunoSEQ multiplex PCR reads through MiXCR, storing one row per CDR3 protein. There are over 150,000 distinct CDR3 sequences in the sample; around 94% occur only once, and more than 0.08% lies in the top ten.

The receptor was derived from a human donor with Susac syndrome. The J gene is TRBJ2-7, the V gene TRBV6-6, with TRBD1 identical over 7 bases. The sample taken for sequencing was CD4+ T cells from PBMCs. CDR3 residues: CASSPQGYYEQYF. CDR3 sequence (DNA): TGTGCCAGCAGTCCACAGGGGTACTACGAGCAGTACTTC.